These 12 T cell receptor beta chains were all obtained from the same sample, sequenced in a study of blood T cells in healthy people across ages. Sample-barcoded 5' priming and a J-beta primer mix drove a second PCR of about 7 to 11 cycles. MiXCR was run by TCRdb on the 5' RACE reads, yielding one entry per CDR3 protein. Of about 640,000 distinct CDR3 sequences in the sample, under 70% were seen once. The sequencing sample was made of blood. The receptors shown here come from a man between 60 and 70 years old in good health.

This sequence joins TRBV20-1 and TRBJ2-3, with 9 positions matching TRBD2. Trimming removed 3 bases from V and 0 bases from J; junction bases left unmatched: 7. Germline V lookup: CDR1 DFQATT, CDR2 SNEGSKA (reference sequence). The CDR3 runs 16 residues. The CDR3 here is CSARVSGGASTDTQYF. The CDR3 DNA follows: TGCAGTGCTAGGGTTAGCGGGGGCGCTAGCACAGATACGCAGTATTTT.

V is TRBV11-2 and J is TRBJ2-1; 9 bases are shared with TRBD2. This CDR3 is 16 amino acids long. Germline V CDR1 and CDR2: SGHAT, FQNNGV. V shed 5 bases and J 4 bases; nucleotides not matched to a gene: 9. CDR3 bases: TGTGCCAGCAGCAGCAATCCTAGCGGGGCTTACAATGAGCAGTTCTTC. As protein: CASSSNPSGAYNEQFF. Based on the CDR3 plus reference TRBV11-2 and TRBJ2-1, the full variable domain is EAGVAQSPRYKIIEKRQSVAFWCNPISGHATLYWYQQILGQGPKLLIQFQNNGVVDDSQLPKDRFSAERLKGVDSTLKIQPAKLEDSAVYLCASSSNPSGAYNEQFFGPGTRLTVL.

CDR3 sequence (DNA): TGTGCCAGCAGTTACCACCGGGGGGGTGTCGAGCAGTACTTC. As protein: CASSYHRGGVEQYF. This sequence joins TRBV6-5 and TRBJ2-7, with 8 bases lining up with TRBD2. V trimming: 2 bases; J trimming: 6 bases; junction bases outside the gene matches: 6. The germline gives CDR1 MNHEY, CDR2 SVGAGI. This CDR3 is 14 amino acids long.

Many counts were recorded for this clonotype. This chain links TRBV20-1 with TRBJ2-1; D might be TRBD2 (6 bases). Germline values: CDR1 DFQATT, CDR2 SNEGSKA (reference sequence). With 2 bases removed from V and 5 bases from J, the gap between germline ends came to 19 bases. CDR3 length: 16 residues. CDR3 nucleotide sequence: TGCAGTGCTAGAAAGCCCTTGGGGGGTCTAGACAATGAGCAGTTCTTC. This gives the protein CSARKPLGGLDNEQFF.

The chain is built from TRBV25-1 and TRBJ2-5, with 9 bases fitting TRBD1. The CDR3 is 16 amino acids. After removal of 0 bases from V and 3 bases from J, the junction contained 5 bases not matched to a gene. Germline lookup yields CDR1 MGHDK and CDR2 SYGVNS. The CDR3 loop is CASSEYLGQGKETQYF. CDR3 nucleotides: TGTGCCAGCAGTGAATATTTGGGACAGGGCAAAGAGACCCAGTACTTC.

V is TRBV5-1 and J is TRBJ2-5; D is possibly TRBD1 or TRBD2 (5 bases each). The germline V gene encodes CDR1 SGHRS and CDR2 YFSETQ. CDR3 size: 16 residues. V was shortened by 1 base and J by 5 bases, with 18 bases between the two germline ends. The CDR3 sequence: CASSLLGSIEGETQYF. CDR3 nucleotide sequence: TGCGCCAGCAGCTTGCTTGGTAGCATCGAGGGGGAGACCCAGTACTTC.

V is TRBV5-1 and J is TRBJ2-3; D possibly corresponds to TRBD2 (6 bases). The CDR3 is made up of 13 amino acids. CDR1 is SGHRS and CDR2 is YFSETQ in the germline V gene. The V end lost 4 bases, the J end lost 6 bases, and 12 bases lay between the germline ends. As DNA, the CDR3 is TGCGCCAGCAGCAGACTAGTGGCGGATACGCAGTATTTT. It is translated as CASSRLVADTQYF.

V and J are TRBV14 and TRBJ2-5, with D perhaps TRBD2 (6 bases). The V gene lost 3 bases and the J gene lost 0 bases, with 11 bases spanning the gap. This CDR3 is 15 amino acids long. Germline CDR1 reads SGHDN; CDR2 reads FVKESK. This CDR3 reads CASSQGGSYQETQYF. The CDR3 region has the DNA TGTGCCAGCAGCCAGGGGGGATCGTACCAAGAGACCCAGTACTTC.

The table lists this clonotype with a few counts. The rearrangement links TRBV5-1 to TRBJ2-1, with D unclear. In germline, CDR1 is SGHRS, CDR2 YFSETQ. This CDR3 contains 14 residues. The germline V and J ends were trimmed by 2 bases and 6 bases, with 12 bases remaining between them. The CDR3 loop is CASSFGQEINEQFF. CDR3 nucleotides: TGCGCCAGCAGCTTTGGGCAGGAGATCAATGAGCAGTTCTTC.

This clonotype was seen more than once but under ten times. This chain joins TRBV28 and TRBJ1-2, with 8 bases matching TRBD1. V trimming: 1 base; J trimming: 8 bases; junction bases outside the gene matches: 3. Looked up from germline, CDR1 is MDHEN and CDR2 is SYDVKM. This CDR3 is built from 13 residues. The CDR3 spells CASSLSQGGGYTF. The CDR3 region has the DNA TGTGCCAGCAGTTTATCACAGGGGGGAGGCTACACCTTC.

The V gene is TRBV13, the J gene TRBJ1-1; perhaps TRBD1 as D (5 bases). The germline gives CDR1 PRHDT, CDR2 FYEKMQ (reference sequence). The CDR3 loop spans 16 amino acids. V was cut by 3 bases and J by 0 bases, with 14 bases left in between. Written as DNA, the CDR3 is TGTGCCAGCAGCTTTGGGGCAGAAGGTCTGAACACTGAAGCTTTCTTT. Protein product: CASSFGAEGLNTEAFF.

The chain uses TRBV2 and TRBJ2-1; 7 bases line up with TRBD2. The CDR3 extends over 15 amino acids. The ends lost 7 bases at V and 8 bases at J; junction bases unmatched: 14. From germline, CDR1 is SNHLY and CDR2 FYNNEI. This CDR3 reads CASTRVGGGIDEQFF. The CDR3 nucleotides read TGTGCCAGCACCAGGGTGGGCGGGGGTATAGATGAGCAGTTCTTC.